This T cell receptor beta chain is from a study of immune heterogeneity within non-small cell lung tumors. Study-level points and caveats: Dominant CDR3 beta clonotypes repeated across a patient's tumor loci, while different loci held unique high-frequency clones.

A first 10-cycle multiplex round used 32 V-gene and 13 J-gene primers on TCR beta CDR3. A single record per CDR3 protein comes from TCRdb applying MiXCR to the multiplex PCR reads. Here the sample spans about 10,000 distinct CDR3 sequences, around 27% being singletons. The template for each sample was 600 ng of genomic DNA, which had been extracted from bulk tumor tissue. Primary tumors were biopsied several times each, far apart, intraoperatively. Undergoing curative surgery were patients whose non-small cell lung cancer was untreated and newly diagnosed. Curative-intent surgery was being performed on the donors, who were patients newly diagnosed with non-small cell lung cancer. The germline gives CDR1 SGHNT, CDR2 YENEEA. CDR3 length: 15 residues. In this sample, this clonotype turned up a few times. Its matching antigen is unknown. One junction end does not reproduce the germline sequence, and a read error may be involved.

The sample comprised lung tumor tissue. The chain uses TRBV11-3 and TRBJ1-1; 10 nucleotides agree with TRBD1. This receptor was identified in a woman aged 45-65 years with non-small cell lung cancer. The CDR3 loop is CTSSLDDRGQAEAFF. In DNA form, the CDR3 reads TGTACCAGCAGCTTAGACGACAGGGGGCAAGCTGAAGCTTTCTTT. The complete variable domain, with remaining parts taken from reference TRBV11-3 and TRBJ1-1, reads EAGVVQSPRYKIIEKKQPVAFWCNPISGHNTLYWYLQNLGQGPELLIRYENEEAVDDSQLPKDRFSAERLKGVDSTLKIQPAELGDSAVYLCTSSLDDRGQAEAFFGQGTRLTVV.